This TCR beta chain was documented in a study of blood T cell repertoires in COVID-19. Study details: Sample material is recorded as cDNA or gDNA derived from T cells, B-cell-depleted T cells, or PBMCs.

Per the study methods: From reference gene primer amplification, estimates of nucleated cell counts were derived. Libraries were prepared by immunoSEQ multiplex PCR; TCRdb keeps only in-frame clonotypes and omits some of them. Clone size and V and J calls were adopted from that table, with D and trimming inferred from the DNA. The sample has some 270,000 clones, approximately 85% seen once. Germline CDR1 is SGHRS and CDR2 is YFSETQ. The V end lost 2 bases, the J end lost 4 bases, and 12 bases lay between the germline ends. This CDR3 spans 14 amino acids. The chain has TRBV5-1 and TRBJ1-2; D is unclear. This TCR derives from a woman in her 70s with acute or convalescent COVID-19. Sequenced sample: peripheral blood. CDR3 in amino acids: CASSLRGQSYGYTF. The CDR3 DNA sequence: TGCGCCAGCAGCTTAAGAGGCCAATCCTATGGCTACACCTTC.